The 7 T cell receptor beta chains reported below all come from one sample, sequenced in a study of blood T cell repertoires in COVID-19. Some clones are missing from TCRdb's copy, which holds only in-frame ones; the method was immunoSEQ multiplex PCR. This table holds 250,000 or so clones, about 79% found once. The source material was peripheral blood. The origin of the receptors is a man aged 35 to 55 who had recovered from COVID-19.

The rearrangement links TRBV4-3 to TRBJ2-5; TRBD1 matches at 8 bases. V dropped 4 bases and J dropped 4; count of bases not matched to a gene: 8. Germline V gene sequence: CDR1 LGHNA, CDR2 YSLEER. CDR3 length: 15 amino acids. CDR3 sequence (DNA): TGCGCCAGCAGCCCCGCCGGACAGGGAAGAGAGACCCAGTACTTC. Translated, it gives CASSPAGQGRETQYF.

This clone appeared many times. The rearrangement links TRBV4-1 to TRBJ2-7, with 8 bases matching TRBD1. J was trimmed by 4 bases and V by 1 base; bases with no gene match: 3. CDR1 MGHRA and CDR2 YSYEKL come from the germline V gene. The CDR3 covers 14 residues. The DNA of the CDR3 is TGCGCCAGCAGCCAAGCGGGACAGGTATACGAGCAGTACTTC. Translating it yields CASSQAGQVYEQYF.

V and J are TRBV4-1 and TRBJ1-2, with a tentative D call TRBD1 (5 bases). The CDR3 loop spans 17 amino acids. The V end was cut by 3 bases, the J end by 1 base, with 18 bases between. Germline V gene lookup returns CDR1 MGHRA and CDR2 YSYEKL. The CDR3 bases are TGCGCCAGCAGCCAGGGCAGGGTCCGGCAAGTTAACTATGGCTACACCTTC. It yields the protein CASSQGRVRQVNYGYTF.

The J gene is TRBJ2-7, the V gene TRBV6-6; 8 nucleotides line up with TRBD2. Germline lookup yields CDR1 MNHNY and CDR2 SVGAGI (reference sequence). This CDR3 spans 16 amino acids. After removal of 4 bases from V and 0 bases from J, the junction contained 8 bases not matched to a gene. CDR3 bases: TGTGCCAGCAGTTCTCCTTCCGGGAGGGCCTCCTACGAGCAGTACTTC. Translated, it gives CASSSPSGRASYEQYF.

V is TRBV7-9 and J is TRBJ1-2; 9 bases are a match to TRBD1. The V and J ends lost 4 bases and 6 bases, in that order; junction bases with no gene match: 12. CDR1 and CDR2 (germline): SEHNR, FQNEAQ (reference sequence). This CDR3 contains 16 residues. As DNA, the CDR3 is TGTGCCAGCAGCTCCTCAGACAGGGGGTTTTTCGATGGCTACACCTTC. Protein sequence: CASSSSDRGFFDGYTF.

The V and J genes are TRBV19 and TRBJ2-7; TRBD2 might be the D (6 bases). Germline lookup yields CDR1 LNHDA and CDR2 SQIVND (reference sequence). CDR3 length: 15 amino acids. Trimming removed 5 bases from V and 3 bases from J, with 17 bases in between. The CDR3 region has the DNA TGTGCCAGTAGTTCTCGGCGGAGACTAGGCTACGAGCAGTACTTC. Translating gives CASSSRRRLGYEQYF.

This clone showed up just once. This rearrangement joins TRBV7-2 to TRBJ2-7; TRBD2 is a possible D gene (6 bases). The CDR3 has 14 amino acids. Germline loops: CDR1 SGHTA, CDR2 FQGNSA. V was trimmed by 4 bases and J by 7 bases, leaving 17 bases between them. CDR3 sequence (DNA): TGTGCCAGCAGCTCTCAGGGACTCCGGGGTGAGCAGTACTTC. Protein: CASSSQGLRGEQYF.